This TCR beta chain is drawn from a study of beta chain features in type 1 diabetes. The entirety of the isolated RNA underwent reverse transcription, so expressed TCRB transcripts were sequenced. TCRdb's table, derived via immunoSEQ multiplex PCR, lists solely in-frame clones and lacks some. In the table there are about 150,000 clones, under 9.5% of which are singletons. The V and J ends lost 2 bases and 7 bases, in that order; junction bases with no gene match: 5. The CDR3 loop spans 15 amino acids. CDR1 is SGHDT and CDR2 is YYEEEE in the germline V gene. This clone occurred many times. Antigen: not known. Study conclusions and caveats: For type 1 diabetes patients, VDJ junctions showed fewer insertions and more deletions. The study found that naive, central memory and Treg TCRB repertoires appeared more similar in patients than in healthy donors.

The clonotype was recovered from a young man in good health. Sequenced sample: central memory CD4+ T cells from blood. V is TRBV5-6 and J is TRBJ1-6; TRBD1 matches at 8 bases. The CDR3 reads CASSFGTGDNSPLHF. CDR3 nucleotide sequence: TGTGCCAGCAGCTTCGGGACAGGAGACAATTCACCCCTCCACTTT.